The clone carrying this T cell receptor (beta chain) is a singleton in its sample. Sequencing used immunoSEQ multiplex PCR; TCRdb keeps in-frame clones, though not all of them. Among over 140,000 clones listed, more than 60% were seen once. This record belongs to a study of blood T cell repertoires in COVID-19. The wider study: Specimens from acute and convalescent COVID-19 originated in the United States, Italy and Spain.

Per the germline V gene, CDR1 is SGHVS and CDR2 is FQNEAQ. Trimming at V came to 0 bases and at J to 9 bases, leaving 4 bases not matched to a gene. The CDR3 extends over 14 amino acids. The V call is TRBV7-8, the J call TRBJ1-5, with 8 bases matching TRBD1. The sample comprised peripheral blood. The sequence derives from a woman between 45 and 65 years old with active or convalescent COVID-19. CDR3 coding DNA: TGTGCCAGCAGCTTAGCGGGACAGGCCCGGCCCCAGCATTTT. Its translation is CASSLAGQARPQHF.